This entry lists 18 T cell receptor beta chains sequenced from one sample in a study of blood T cell repertoires in COVID-19. Profiling relied on immunoSEQ multiplex PCR, and the TCRdb table lists in-frame clones only, not all of them. The sample lists 470,000 or so clones; approximately 85% were seen once. The sequenced sample was peripheral blood. These receptors all stem from a human donor in a cohort sampled during active COVID-19.

The chain recombines TRBV5-1 with TRBJ2-7; 8 nucleotides line up with TRBD1. The germline gives CDR1 SGHRS, CDR2 YFSETQ. CDR3 size: 15 residues. Trimming removed 0 bases from V and 3 bases from J; junction bases left unmatched: 5. The CDR3 spells CASSLAQGAFYEQYF. For the CDR3, the DNA is TGCGCCAGCAGCTTGGCGCAGGGGGCTTTCTACGAGCAGTACTTC.

This clone was counted many times. This rearrangement joins TRBV6-2 or TRBV6-3 to TRBJ1-2, with D maybe TRBD1 (5 bases). Germline CDR1 is MNHEY and CDR2 is SVGEGT. The CDR3 length is 13 residues. V shed 6 bases and J shed 2 bases, with 10 bases lying between them. The CDR3 region has the DNA TGTGCCAGCAGACCTGACAGCAACTATGGCTACACCTTC. Translated, it gives CASRPDSNYGYTF.

The chain carries TRBV19 and TRBJ1-5, with D unresolved. Trimming left V 4 bases short and J 1 base short, with 8 bases between. Per germline, CDR1 LNHDA and CDR2 SQIVND (reference sequence). The CDR3 totals 14 residues. CDR3 residues: CASSTQASNQPQHF. The CDR3 DNA reads as TGTGCCAGTAGTACTCAGGCAAGCAATCAGCCCCAGCATTTT.

The chain has TRBV7-9 and TRBJ1-1, with D maybe TRBD1 (6 bases). Germline loops: CDR1 SEHNR, CDR2 FQNEAQ (reference sequence). V was pared by 5 bases and J by 6 bases, with 13 bases between. This CDR3 is built from 13 residues. The CDR3: CASSTTGLAEAFF. CDR3 coding DNA: TGTGCCAGCAGCACCACAGGGTTGGCTGAAGCTTTCTTT.

The chain is built from TRBV11-3 and TRBJ2-1; 12 bases are shared with TRBD2. CDR3 length: 15 amino acids. Germline V gives CDR1 SGHNT, CDR2 YENEEA. J was trimmed by 6 bases and V by 5 bases; bases with no gene match: 5. CDR3 nucleotides: TGTGCCAGCAGCCTGACTAGCGGGAGCATCAATGAGCAGTTCTTC. It encodes CASSLTSGSINEQFF.

This clone has just one count. Other DNA sequences of this sample code for an identical CDR3. V gene TRBV28 combines with J gene TRBJ1-2; a weak D match, TRBD1 (5 bases). Trimming shortened V by 4 bases and J by 4 bases, and 7 bases separated the two germline ends. Germline lookup yields CDR1 MDHEN and CDR2 SYDVKM. This CDR3 spans 12 amino acids. The CDR3 nucleotides are TGTGCCAGCAGTTCGGACACCTATGGCTACACCTTC. It specifies CASSSDTYGYTF.

This clone was detected a few times. This chain links TRBV4-2 with TRBJ2-1; the match to TRBD2 covers 10 bases. Germline CDR1 and CDR2: LGHNA and YNFKEQ. Trimming at V came to 1 base and at J to 0 bases, leaving 3 bases not matched to a gene. The CDR3 is made up of 17 amino acids. CDR3 protein: CASSQASGGSSYNEQFF. In nucleotides, the CDR3 is TGTGCCAGCAGCCAAGCTAGCGGGGGAAGCTCCTACAATGAGCAGTTCTTC.

This clone has only a few counts. The CDR3 is CASSVKETQYF. CDR3 in DNA: TGTGCCAGCAGTGTAAAAGAGACCCAGTACTTC. The V call is TRBV2, the J call TRBJ2-5; D is ambiguous. Per the germline V gene, CDR1 is SNHLY and CDR2 is FYNNEI. The CDR3 extends over 11 amino acids. V was cut by 4 bases and J by 3 bases, with 3 bases left in between.

The chain employs TRBV7-8 and TRBJ1-5; a weak D match, TRBD1 (5 bases). V was pared by 1 base and J by 5 bases, with 12 bases between. The CDR3 is 15 amino acids. CDR1 is SGHVS and CDR2 is FQNEAQ in the germline V gene. The CDR3, as DNA: TGTGCCAGCAGCTTAGTTGTAGGGGCGTATCAGCCCCAGCATTTT. Protein product: CASSLVVGAYQPQHF.

The chain recombines TRBV30 with TRBJ2-4; D gene uncertain. The germline V and J ends were trimmed by 1 base and 3 bases, with 7 bases remaining between them. This CDR3 contains 13 residues. Germline-derived CDR1 and CDR2 are GTSNPN and SVGIG (reference sequence). The CDR3 nucleotides are TGTGCCTGGAGTGAAACAAACAAAAACATTCAGTACTTC. Residues: CAWSETNKNIQYF.

The V gene is TRBV4-1, the J gene TRBJ2-5, with TRBD2 matching 14 bases. J was trimmed by 4 bases and V by 3 bases; bases with no gene match: 4. The CDR3 is 16 amino acids. Looked up from germline, CDR1 is MGHRA and CDR2 is YSYEKL. CDR3 region: CASSQGTSGSRETQYF. The CDR3 region has the DNA TGCGCCAGCAGCCAGGGGACTAGCGGGAGTAGAGAGACCCAGTACTTC.

The chain recombines TRBV30 with TRBJ2-7, with D maybe TRBD1 (5 bases). The CDR3 runs 12 residues. With 1 base removed from V and 10 bases from J, the gap between germline ends came to 14 bases. Germline V gene data show CDR1 as GTSNPN and CDR2 as SVGIG (reference sequence). CDR3 nucleotides: TGTGCCTGGAGTGCATCCTGGCAGGGACAGTACTTC. Amino acid sequence: CAWSASWQGQYF.

The chain is built from TRBV30 and TRBJ1-5, with D possibly being TRBD1 (5 bases). Trimming pared 1 base from V and 2 bases from J, leaving 6 bases between. The CDR3 spans 13 residues. From germline, CDR1 is GTSNPN and CDR2 SVGIG (reference sequence). The CDR3 loop reads CAWSAQGNQPQHF. The CDR3 coding sequence is TGTGCCTGGAGTGCACAGGGCAATCAGCCCCAGCATTTT.

A word on this clone: The sample holds other DNA sequences that translate to the same CDR3. The chain employs TRBV18 and TRBJ2-5; 10 positions agree with TRBD2. The CDR3 is 14 residues long. The germline V gene encodes CDR1 KGHSH and CDR2 LQKENI. With V trimmed by 5 bases and J by 3 bases, 3 bases remained unmatched. The chain's CDR3 is CASSRTSGKETQYF. The CDR3 coding sequence is TGTGCCAGCTCAAGGACTAGCGGAAAAGAGACCCAGTACTTC.

This chain connects TRBV5-5 to TRBJ2-7; the match to TRBD2 covers 12 bases. The CDR3 has 16 residues. Germline CDR1 SGHKS, CDR2 YYEKEE (reference sequence). Unmatched junction bases numbered 11, after V lost 4 bases and J lost 6 bases. CDR3 sequence: CASSPTSGSPAGEQYF. CDR3 nucleotide sequence: TGTGCCAGCAGCCCGACTAGCGGGAGTCCCGCCGGCGAGCAGTACTTC.

As concerns this clone: Different DNA sequences within this sample yield the same CDR3. The genes are TRBV19 and TRBJ1-5; D gene unclear. This CDR3 has 12 residues. V was cut by 4 bases and J by 4 bases, with 5 bases left in between. CDR1 LNHDA and CDR2 SQIVND come from the germline V gene (reference sequence). CDR3 region: CASSTLNQPQHF. CDR3 DNA sequence: TGTGCCAGTAGTACCCTGAATCAGCCCCAGCATTTT.

The J gene is TRBJ2-1, the V gene TRBV6-5, with D perhaps TRBD2 (6 bases). The CDR3 is 14 residues long. Trimming removed 3 bases from V and 3 bases from J, with 9 bases in between. Germline lookup yields CDR1 MNHEY and CDR2 SVGAGI. CDR3 sequence (DNA): TGTGCCAGCAGTTATCCGGGGGACTACAATGAGCAGTTCTTC. Translation: CASSYPGDYNEQFF.

The chain has TRBV5-1 and TRBJ1-6; D is perhaps TRBD1 (6 bases). The V gene's germline CDR1 is SGHRS and CDR2 YFSETQ. This CDR3 comprises 16 residues. The ends were cut back, 7 bases at V and 0 bases at J, with 14 bases in the middle. In DNA, the CDR3 is TGCGCCAGCGCCTTGACAGGCCTCTCCTATAATTCACCCCTCCACTTT. It encodes CASALTGLSYNSPLHF. Based on the CDR3 plus reference TRBV5-1 and TRBJ1-6, the full variable domain is KAGVTQTPRYLIKTRGQQVTLSCSPISGHRSVSWYQQTPGQGLQFLFEYFSETQRNKGNFPGRFSGRQFSNSRSEMNVSTLELGDSALYLCASALTGLSYNSPLHFGNGTRLTVT.